The clone carrying this T cell receptor (beta chain) showed up many times. These data are taken from a study of T cell repertoires in cytomegalovirus infection. TCRdb recomputed calls from the reads with MiXCR, one row per CDR3 protein. The sample lists about 360,000 distinct CDR3 sequences; roughly 18% were seen once. Trimming removed 6 bases from V and 1 base from J, with 15 bases in between. This CDR3 spans 15 amino acids. This clonotype was sampled from a human donor in good health (CMV status not recorded). Some clones in this sample may be carry-over from other donors' samples. The rearrangement links TRBV12-3 or TRBV12-4 to TRBJ1-2; no clear D. Sample: PBMCs. The CDR3 protein is CASSRSGRLNYGYTF. CDR3 nucleotide sequence: TGTGCCAGCAGCCGCTCCGGACGGCTTAACTATGGCTACACCTTC.